A selection of T cell receptor beta chains follows, all from one sample in a study of T-cell reconstitution after alpha-beta-depleted transplantation in children. MiXCR, applied by TCRdb to the PCR reads, yields one record per CDR3 protein. The repertoire includes hundreds of thousands of distinct CDR3 sequences, 10% of them detected once, and approximately 7% sits in the top ten. The material sequenced was PBMCs, taken before TCRalphabeta/CD19-depleted stem cell transplant. The receptors originated from a boy under two years old with acute myeloid leukemia, due to receive a stem cell transplant. CDR3s include the opening cysteine and the closing phenylalanine or tryptophan. D genes are given only for firm matches. The size field is filled for only some rows; it gives once, few, many or a size class.

TRBV4-2	.	many	TRBJ2-3	TGTGCCAGCAGCCAAGTACAATGGGTCACAGATACGCAGTATTTT	CASSQVQWVTDTQYF
TRBV20-1	.	few	TRBJ2-3	TGCAGTGCTAGATCTAGCGACACGCAGTATTTT	CSARSSDTQYF
TRBV28	.	many	TRBJ2-7	TGTGCCACCTCCCGACGTGCGGGCCCTAGGGAGCAGTACTTC	CATSRRAGPREQYF
TRBV7-2	TRBD1	many	TRBJ2-7	TGTGCCAGCCGGCCAGGGGGCGCGTTCCACGAGCAGTACTTC	CASRPGGAFHEQYF
TRBV9	.	many	TRBJ1-1	TGTGCCAGCAGCGTAGTCGGGAGCGGAGGGGACATGAACACTGAAGCTTTCTTT	CASSVVGSGGDMNTEAFF
TRBV7-2	TRBD2	.	TRBJ2-1	TGTGCCAGCAGCTCAACCGGACTAGCGGACTACAATGAGCAGTTCTTC	CASSSTGLADYNEQFF
TRBV24-1	.	many	TRBJ2-1	TGTGCCACCACGGGTCCATGGCCTTACAATGAGCAGTTCTTC	CATTGPWPYNEQFF
TRBV29-1	.	many	TRBJ2-5	TGCAGCGTTGGTAGGTGGAGCCGCCAAGAGACCCAGTACTTC	CSVGRWSRQETQYF
TRBV4-2	TRBD2	many	TRBJ2-1	TGTGCCAGCAGCTGGAAGTTGGTAGCGGGAGTTGTTGAGCAGTTCTTC	CASSWKLVAGVVEQFF
TRBV21-1	.	many	TRBJ2-7	TGTGCCAGCAGCAAACCAGGGCGGTACGAGCAGTACTTC	CASSKPGRYEQYF
TRBV4-2	.	many	TRBJ2-7	TGTGCCAGCAGCCAACCGGACAGTGTCCACGAGCAGTACTTC	CASSQPDSVHEQYF
TRBV7-3	TRBD1	many	TRBJ1-1	TGTGCCAGCAGCCCTAGGACAGGAAGAATGAACACTGAAGCTTTCTTT	CASSPRTGRMNTEAFF
TRBV28	.	many	TRBJ1-3	TGTGCCAGCAGTTTCCGGGGAACTGGAAACACCATATATTTT	CASSFRGTGNTIYF
TRBV3-1	TRBD2	many	TRBJ2-5	TGTGCCAGCAGCCAACGGGAGGGGGAGACCCAGTACTTC	CASSQREGETQYF
TRBV29-1	TRBD2	once	TRBJ2-7	TGCAGCGTCAGGGCGGGAGGGTCCTACGAGCAGTACTTC	CSVRAGGSYEQYF
TRBV6-6	.	few	TRBJ1-1	TGTGCCAGCAGTTACCAGAAGAACACTGAAGCTTTCTTT	CASSYQKNTEAFF
TRBV7-3	.	many	TRBJ1-5	TGTGCCAGCAGCTTAATCGGTACAGATAGCAATCAGCCCCAGCATTTT	CASSLIGTDSNQPQHF
TRBV18	.	few	TRBJ2-6	TGTGCCAGCTCACCTCTATGGGGGACCTCTGGGGCCAACGTCCTGACTTTC	CASSPLWGTSGANVLTF
TRBV9	TRBD2	.	TRBJ2-3	TGTGCCAGCAGCGTGACTAGCGGACCCACAGATACGCAGTATTTT	CASSVTSGPTDTQYF
TRBV5-6	TRBD1	many	TRBJ2-7	TGTGCCAGCAGCTTGGTTCGGGACAGGAGCTCCTACGAGCAGTACTTC	CASSLVRDRSSYEQYF
TRBV19	.	.	TRBJ1-1	TGTGCCTCCGGAGGCGTTTTGAACACTGAAGCTTTCTTT	CASGGVLNTEAFF
TRBV3-1	TRBD1	few	TRBJ2-7	TGTGCCAGCAGCCAAGCCGACAGGGCAGGGGAGCAGTACTTC	CASSQADRAGEQYF
TRBV6-1	.	many	TRBJ1-3	TGTGCCAGCAGCCGGACAGTTAGTGGAAACACCATATATTTT	CASSRTVSGNTIYF
TRBV7-9	.	few	TRBJ2-7	TGTGCCAGCGGGGGGAGCTCCTACGAGCAGTACTTC	CASGGSSYEQYF
TRBV30	.	.	TRBJ1-5	TGTGCCTGGGCCCAAGATACCAATCAGCCCCAGCATTTT	CAWAQDTNQPQHF
TRBV15	.	many	TRBJ2-7	TGTGCCACCAGCCCGCGGGGCGGAGGCTCCTACGAGCAGTACTTC	CATSPRGGGSYEQYF
TRBV4-3	.	many	TRBJ2-5	TGCGCCAGCAGCGCATTCGGACGCCTCAAGGAGACCCAGTACTTC	CASSAFGRLKETQYF
TRBV20-1	TRBD2	many	TRBJ2-1	TGCAGTGCTAGAGATCCGCGGACTAGCCGCAATGAGCAGTTCTTC	CSARDPRTSRNEQFF
TRBV12-3/TRBV12-4	.	many	TRBJ2-1	TGTGCCAGCAGCTACCCCGGGAGCTCCTACAATGAGCAGTTCTTC	CASSYPGSSYNEQFF
TRBV20-1	.	few	TRBJ1-5	TGCAGTGCTAGAGTTTCGACAGGCCTTAGCAATCAGCCCCAGCATTTT	CSARVSTGLSNQPQHF
TRBV12-3/TRBV12-4	.	many	TRBJ2-7	TGTGCCAGCAGTTTTCCAGGGGAATACGAGCAGTACTTC	CASSFPGEYEQYF
TRBV5-1	.	.	TRBJ1-4	TGCGCCAGCAGGGGAGTGGATGGTGAAAAACTGTTTTTT	CASRGVDGEKLFF
TRBV5-4	.	few	TRBJ1-1	TGTGCCAGCAGTGGGGAGGGCGACACTGAAGCTTTCTTT	CASSGEGDTEAFF
TRBV29-1	.	many	TRBJ2-5	TGCAGCGTTGAAGGCCCCTGGGAGACCCAGTACTTC	CSVEGPWETQYF
TRBV4-3	TRBD2	.	TRBJ2-1	TGCGCCAGCAGCCAAGATCGGGCGGGAGGGCCTGAGCAGTTCTTC	CASSQDRAGGPEQFF
TRBV12-3/TRBV12-4	TRBD1	many	TRBJ1-1	TGTGCCAGCAGAAACAGGGGTTCTGAAGCTTTCTTT	CASRNRGSEAFF
TRBV5-5	.	many	TRBJ1-5	TGTGCCAGCAGCCTGCGGCCGGTTGGGGGTCAGCCCCAGCATTTT	CASSLRPVGGQPQHF
TRBV7-3	.	many	TRBJ1-2	TGTGCCAGCAGCCTTAAAAGGGCTTATGGCTACACCTTC	CASSLKRAYGYTF
TRBV25-1	.	few	TRBJ2-1	TGTGCCAGCAACCCCCTTCGCTCCTACAATGAGCAGTTCTTC	CASNPLRSYNEQFF
TRBV4-3	TRBD1	many	TRBJ1-5	TGCGCCAGCAGCCTACCAAAACCGGGGACAGGTTATCAGCCCCAGCATTTT	CASSLPKPGTGYQPQHF
TRBV12-3/TRBV12-4	TRBD2	.	TRBJ2-5	TGTGCCAGCAGTCATCGGGAGGTCTTTCCCCCCCTTGAAGAGACCCAGTACTTC	CASSHREVFPPLEETQYF
TRBV7-3	.	.	TRBJ2-1	TGTGCCAGCAGCTTAAGGGGGAGCTCCTACAATGGGCAGTTCTTC	CASSLRGSSYNGQFF
TRBV7-6	.	many	TRBJ2-2	TGTGCCAGCAGCTTCAGAGCGGGCCCGAACACCGGGGAGCTGTTTTTT	CASSFRAGPNTGELFF